Reported below is one TCR beta chain. This clone's antigen is unknown. Base quality data are lacking; no much larger clone is found one base away. The sample was run on an Illumina HiSeq 1500. TCRdb cleaned the public reads at Q25 with fastp, built clones with MiXCR and kept in-frame beta chains. Identical CDR3 proteins give one entry, which carries the most common genes and DNA. Recorded for this sample are hundreds of thousands of distinct CDR3 sequences; around 32% of them occurred a single time. Of the sample, roughly 13% is held by the ten largest clones. The record originates from a study of T cell repertoires in cytomegalovirus infection (dated by TCRdb to about 2019). For the wider study: Peptide stimulations targeted recently identified HLA-C-restricted CMV epitopes, whose presentation resists viral immunomodulation, together with well-studied HLA-B-restricted epitopes. Donor HLA type was relevant to the analysis, as public TCR beta signatures indicated carriage of CMV infection together with the matching HLA type. Summary of the overall study and its limitations: In both this cohort and an independent cohort of several hundred donors, the cumulative frequency of public TCR beta family members distinguished carriers of CMV infection plus the relevant HLA type. The ex vivo response was dominated by HLA-C-restricted CMV-specific TCR beta clonotypes, which also provided the single most frequent clonotype in two of eight donors.

In the germline V gene, CDR1 corresponds to MNHNS and CDR2 to SASEGT. Between the V and J ends, shortened by 5 bases and 4 bases respectively, the junction contains 11 bases. The CDR3 goes from the cysteine to the phenylalanine over 13 residues. The DNA shown is the 39-base CDR3, in frame from base 1. The treatment or condition label, as the study defines it: in vitro stimulation with specific CMV peptide epitopes to enrich CMV-specific T cells. The chain joins TRBV6-1 to TRBJ1-2; tentative D gene TRBD1, with 6 bases matching. Sequencing was performed on cultured CD8+ T cells from PBMCs, taken from culture after CMV antigen stimulation. The TCR was taken from a human donor in good health (CMV status not recorded). Some clones in this sample may be carry-over from other donors' samples. The CDR3 amino acid sequence is: CASSRTASYGYTF. The DNA sequence follows: TGTGCCAGCAGTCGGACAGCGAGCTATGGCTACACCTTC.